Listed below are T cell receptor beta chains from one sample, sequenced in a study of CD8 T cells in ankylosing spondylitis. TCRdb redid the calling of the 5' RACE reads with MiXCR, one entry per CDR3 protein. This table has some 270,000 distinct CDR3 sequences, about 18% appearing once. Source material: blood, either unsorted or a sorted T cell fraction (not recorded which). Every receptor here comes from a male donor with ankylosing spondylitis or in good health (not recorded which). The CDR3 runs from the conserved cysteine through the conserved F or W. The D gene is left open where the match is weak. Rows may omit the clone size; those that give it use once, few, many or a size class.

cdr3_length	clone_size	d_call	v_call	j_call	cdr3_aa	cdr3_nt
16	NA	TRBD2	TRBV6-1	TRBJ2-4	CASSGGGPKAKNIQYF	TGTGCCAGCAGTGGGGGGGGTCCTAAAGCCAAAAACATTCAGTACTTC
15	few	TRBD2	TRBV4-1	TRBJ2-2	CASSSRDYQTGELFF	TGCGCCAGCAGCAGTCGGGACTACCAAACCGGGGAGCTGTTTTTT
19	NA	TRBD2	TRBV5-1	TRBJ2-2	CASSSYPQLAGVETGELFF	TGCGCCAGCAGCTCCTATCCACAACTAGCGGGAGTTGAAACCGGGGAGCTGTTTTTT
14	NA	TRBD1	TRBV6-2/TRBV6-3	TRBJ2-6	CASSLDRGANVLTF	TGTGCCAGCAGTTTGGACAGGGGTGCCAACGTCCTGACTTTC
14	many	NA	TRBV20-1	TRBJ2-2	CSARAGALSGELFF	TGCAGTGCTAGAGCAGGGGCGCTATCCGGGGAGCTGTTTTTT
13	many	NA	TRBV5-1	TRBJ1-5	CASSLAGNQPQHF	TGCGCCAGCAGCTTGGCCGGCAATCAGCCCCAGCATTTT
14	few	TRBD1	TRBV7-3	TRBJ2-7	CASSSPDRPYEQYF	TGTGCCAGCAGCTCACCGGACAGGCCCTACGAGCAGTACTTC
15	few	NA	TRBV15	TRBJ1-5	CATSRDRATNQPQHF	TGTGCCACCAGCAGAGACAGGGCTACCAATCAGCCCCAGCATTTT
15	few	TRBD2	TRBV5-6	TRBJ2-3	CASSRFGGGTDTQYF	TGTGCCAGCAGCCGGTTCGGGGGGGGGACAGATACGCAGTATTTT
13	NA	NA	TRBV11-2	TRBJ2-4	CASNQRGDRIQYF	TGTGCCAGCAACCAGAGAGGGGATCGGATTCAGTACTTC